Below are 18 T cell receptor beta chains sequenced from a single sample in a study of blood T cell repertoires in COVID-19. Using immunoSEQ multiplex PCR, the repertoire was profiled, and TCRdb retains in-frame clones only, with some absent. This sample has about 200,000 clones, with approximately 90% found just once. The material sequenced was peripheral blood. The receptors derive from a man aged 25 to 40 who had recovered from COVID-19.

The V and J genes are TRBV6-4 and TRBJ2-1; 8 positions match TRBD2. Trimming cost V 5 bases and J 8 bases; bases outside gene matches: 14. This CDR3 has 16 amino acids. The germline CDR1 and CDR2 sequences are MRHNA and SNTAGT. For the CDR3, the DNA is TGTGCCAGCAGTCCAACTAGCGGAGGGGGTGGAGATGAGCAGTTCTTC. This gives the protein CASSPTSGGGGDEQFF.

With respect to this clone: An end of the junction does not agree with germline; a read error may underlie this. The CDR3 nucleotides read TGTGCCAGCAGCTTGGGCGAGACCGGGACTAGCAAAATACCCTTC. This codes for CASSLGETGTSKIPF. This chain links TRBV5-4 with TRBJ2-7; 9 nucleotides agree with TRBD2. This CDR3 region has 15 residues. The germline V gene has CDR1 SGHNT and CDR2 YYREEE (reference sequence). The full variable domain, with the rest looked up from reference TRBV5-4 and TRBJ2-7, is ETGVTQSPTHLIKTRGQQVTLRCSSQSGHNTVSWYQQALGQGPQFIFQYYREEENGRGNFPPRFSGLQFPNYSSELNVNALELDDSALYLCASSLGETGTSKIPFGPGTRLTVT.

The chain is built from TRBV4-1 and TRBJ2-2; 8 bases align to TRBD2. V was pared by 2 bases and J by 0 bases, with 2 bases of the junction left unmatched. CDR1 is MGHRA, CDR2 YSYEKL, per germline. The CDR3 consists of 16 residues. CDR3 in amino acids: CASSQSGGANTGELFF. Here the CDR3 DNA reads TGCGCCAGCAGCCAATCGGGGGGGGCGAACACCGGGGAGCTGTTTTTT.

The chain employs TRBV19 and TRBJ1-5; no clear D. The V end was cut by 3 bases, the J end by 5 bases, with 11 bases between. CDR1 and CDR2 from the germline V gene are LNHDA and SQIVND (reference sequence). This CDR3 has 14 residues. Here the CDR3 DNA reads TGTGCCAGTAGTATCAGCAGTCGGGATCAGCCCCAGCATTTT. Translated, it gives CASSISSRDQPQHF.

The J gene is TRBJ2-7, the V gene TRBV7-9; 10 bases align to TRBD1. V lost 5 bases to trimming and J lost 1 base; unmatched junction nucleotides: 5. CDR3 length: 15 amino acids. Germline values: CDR1 SEHNR, CDR2 FQNEAQ (reference sequence). The CDR3 sequence: CASSPGTGVSYEQYF. The CDR3 DNA sequence: TGTGCCAGCAGCCCGGGGACAGGGGTTTCCTACGAGCAGTACTTC.

The rearrangement links TRBV6-5 to TRBJ1-4; TRBD1 agrees at 7 bases. CDR3 length: 15 amino acids. After removal of 7 bases from V and 4 bases from J, the junction contained 9 bases not matched to a gene. In germline, CDR1 is MNHEY, CDR2 SVGAGI. The CDR3 bases are TGTGCCAGCACCAGGACAGGCTCAAGTAATGAAAAACTGTTTTTT. The encoded protein is CASTRTGSSNEKLFF.

Only one count was recorded for this clone. This chain uses TRBV10-1 with TRBJ2-3; 8 nucleotides line up with TRBD2. This CDR3 spans 18 amino acids. The germline gives CDR1 WNHNN, CDR2 SYGVQD (reference sequence). J gave up 6 bases and V 0 bases, and 14 bases lay outside the gene matches. CDR3 sequence (DNA): TGCGCCAGCAGTGAGTCGATCGCGAGCGGGAGCCGCCGGGATACGCAGTATTTT. Translation gives CASSESIASGSRRDTQYF.

V usage is TRBV4-2 and J usage is TRBJ2-3; TRBD2 is a possible D gene (6 bases). V lost 0 bases and J 2 bases, leaving 18 bases between the germline ends. The CDR3 length is 18 residues. Germline V gene lookup returns CDR1 LGHNA and CDR2 YNFKEQ. CDR3 nucleotides: TGTGCCAGCAGCCAAGATCTTTTCGCGGGGAGAGACACAGATACGCAGTATTTT. It is translated as CASSQDLFAGRDTDTQYF.

This clone was counted once. The V call is TRBV19, the J call TRBJ1-2, with 8 bases matching TRBD1. Losses at the gene ends were 5 bases for V and 4 bases for J; bases not matched to a gene: 3. Germline values: CDR1 LNHDA, CDR2 SQIVND (reference sequence). The CDR3 loop spans 13 amino acids. In DNA, the CDR3 is TGTGCCAGTAGTGTAGGGACAGGCTATGGCTACACCTTC. Protein: CASSVGTGYGYTF.

The rearrangement links TRBV10-3 to TRBJ2-7; 7 bases are shared with TRBD2. The CDR3 totals 13 residues. V was pared by 3 bases and J by 4 bases, with 3 bases of the junction left unmatched. Germline CDR1 reads ENHRY; CDR2 reads SYGVKD. CDR3 DNA sequence: TGTGCCATCAGTGATCAGGGAGGGTACGAGCAGTACTTC. This encodes CAISDQGGYEQYF.

This clone has more than one count but fewer than ten. The rearrangement joins TRBV7-2 to TRBJ2-7, with D possibly matching TRBD2 (7 bases). V gave up 1 base and J gave up 4 bases, with 23 bases separating them. The CDR3 loop spans 18 amino acids. CDR1 SGHTA and CDR2 FQGNSA come from the germline V gene. The DNA of the CDR3 is TGTGCCAGCAGCTTAGGGGGGGCTAGCGGAACCGGCGGATACGAGCAGTACTTC. Translated: CASSLGGASGTGGYEQYF. The entire variable domain, with the rest obtained from reference TRBV7-2 and TRBJ2-7, is as follows: GAGVSQSPSNKVTEKGKDVELRCDPISGHTALYWYRQSLGQGLEFLIYFQGNSAPDKSGLPSDRFSAERTGGSVSTLTIQRTQQEDSAVYLCASSLGGASGTGGYEQYFGPGTRLTVT.

In this sample, this clone turned up a few times. V usage is TRBV5-1 and J usage is TRBJ2-3, with 9 positions matching TRBD1. The ends lost 5 bases at V and 4 bases at J; junction bases unmatched: 5. Germline lookup yields CDR1 SGHRS and CDR2 YFSETQ. The CDR3 length is 14 residues. The DNA of the CDR3 is TGCGCCAGCAGTTATAGACAGGGGGCAGATACGCAGTATTTT. Residues: CASSYRQGADTQYF.

The chain employs TRBV10-2 and TRBJ2-7, with D possibly TRBD2 on 6 matching bases. The CDR3 extends over 14 amino acids. The germline gives CDR1 WSHSY, CDR2 SAAADI. V dropped 6 bases and J dropped 1 base, with 13 bases sitting between them. Here the CDR3 reads CASREGTYSYEQYF. CDR3 coding DNA: TGCGCCAGCAGGGAGGGCACATATTCCTACGAGCAGTACTTC.

The CDR3, as DNA: TGTGCCAGCAGCTTGATGTATTCCGGGGAGCTGTTTTTT. Translation gives CASSLMYSGELFF. The gene calls are TRBV5-5 and TRBJ2-2; no definite D call. V was pared by 1 base and J by 6 bases, with 7 bases between. CDR1 is SGHKS, CDR2 YYEKEE, per germline (reference sequence). There are 13 residues in the CDR3.

CDR3 sequence reads: CASSLHRDSTEQYF. The CDR3 DNA reads TGTGCCAGCAGCTTACACAGGGATTCAACCGAGCAGTACTTC. The chain combines TRBV13 with TRBJ2-7; D is perhaps TRBD1 (6 bases). Trimming pared 2 bases from V and 6 bases from J, leaving 14 bases between. Germline assignment: CDR1 PRHDT and CDR2 FYEKMQ (reference sequence). CDR3 size: 14 residues. The full variable domain, rest sourced from reference TRBV13 and TRBJ2-7, is AAGVIQSPRHLIKEKRETATLKCYPIPRHDTVYWYQQGPGQDPQFLISFYEKMQSDKGSIPDRFSAQQFSDYHSELNMSSLELGDSALYFCASSLHRDSTEQYFGPGTRLTVT.

This chain links TRBV6-6 with TRBJ1-2; 9 bases map to TRBD1. This CDR3 comprises 12 residues. Germline trimming cut 10 bases from V and 8 bases from J; bases unmatched to any gene: 8. The germline CDR1 and CDR2 sequences are MNHNY and SVGAGI (reference sequence). In DNA form, the CDR3 reads TGTGCCATCGCCGACAGGGGGGGAGGCTACACCTTC. As protein: CAIADRGGGYTF.

The V gene is TRBV3-1 (or the pseudogene TRBV3-2), the J gene TRBJ2-2; 7 bases match TRBD2. Per the germline V gene, CDR1 is LGHDT and CDR2 is YNNKEL (reference sequence). This CDR3 spans 17 amino acids. V lost 0 bases to trimming and J lost 5 bases; unmatched junction nucleotides: 9. CDR3 residues: CASSQDRPSGVTGELFF. The DNA of the CDR3 is TGTGCCAGCAGCCAAGATAGACCCAGCGGGGTTACCGGGGAGCTGTTTTTT.

This clone is a singleton in its sample. The rearrangement uses TRBV18 and TRBJ1-1; D ambiguous. CDR1 KGHSH and CDR2 LQKENI come from the germline V gene. V lost 2 bases and J lost 2, with 9 bases in between. The CDR3 extends over 14 amino acids. The CDR3 bases are TGTGCCAGCTCACCAAGGTCGGGAAACACTGAAGCTTTCTTT. It codes for CASSPRSGNTEAFF.